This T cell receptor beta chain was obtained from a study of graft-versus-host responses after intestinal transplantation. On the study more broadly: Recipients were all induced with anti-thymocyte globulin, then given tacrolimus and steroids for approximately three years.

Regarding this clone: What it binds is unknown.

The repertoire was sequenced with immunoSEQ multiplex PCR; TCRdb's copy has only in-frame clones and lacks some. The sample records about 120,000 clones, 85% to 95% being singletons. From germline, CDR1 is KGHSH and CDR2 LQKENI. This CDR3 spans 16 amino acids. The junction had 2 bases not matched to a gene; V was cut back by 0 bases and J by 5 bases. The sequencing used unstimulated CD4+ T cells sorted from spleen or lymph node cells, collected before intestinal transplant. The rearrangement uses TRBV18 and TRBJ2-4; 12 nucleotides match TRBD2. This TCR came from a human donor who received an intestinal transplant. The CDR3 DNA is TGTGCCAGCTCACCACCAGGGACTAGCGGGCAAAACATTCAGTACTTC. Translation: CASSPPGTSGQNIQYF.